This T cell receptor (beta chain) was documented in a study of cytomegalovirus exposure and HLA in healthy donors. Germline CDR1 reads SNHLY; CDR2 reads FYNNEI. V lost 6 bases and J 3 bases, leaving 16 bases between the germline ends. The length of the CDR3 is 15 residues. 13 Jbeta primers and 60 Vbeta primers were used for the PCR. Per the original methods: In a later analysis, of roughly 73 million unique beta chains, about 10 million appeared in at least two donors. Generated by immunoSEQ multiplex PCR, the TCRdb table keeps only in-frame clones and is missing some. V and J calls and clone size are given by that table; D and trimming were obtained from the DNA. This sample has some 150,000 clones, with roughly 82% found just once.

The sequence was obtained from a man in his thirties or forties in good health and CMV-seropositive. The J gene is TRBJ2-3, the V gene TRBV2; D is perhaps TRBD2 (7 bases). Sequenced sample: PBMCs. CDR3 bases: TGTGCCAGCAGGCTGGGGGGGGCGGGAACAGATACGCAGTATTTT. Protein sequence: CASRLGGAGTDTQYF.